The rows below give T cell receptor beta chains drawn from one sample of a study of shared clonotypes between healthy human individuals. Sequencing was performed with immunoSEQ multiplex PCR; in TCRdb, only in-frame clones are kept and a portion is missing. The data contain over 2 million clones, about 95% of them singletons. The sample was naive CD8+ T cells sorted from blood. The receptor source for this set is a man aged 18 to 30 in good health. Each CDR3 is given with its conserved first and last residue. The D gene is left open where the match is weak. The size field is filled for only some rows; it gives once, few, many or a size class.

j_gene	abundance	d_gene	v_gene	CDR3nt	CDR3aa
TRBJ2-6	-	-	TRBV10-3	TGTGCAATCAGTAGAACAGCCTGTAGATACAAAAGTAGGGCCAACGTCCTGACTTTC	CAISRTACRYKSRANVLTF
TRBJ2-1	-	-	TRBV28	TGTGCCAGCAGTGGGGGCTGGGAGCAGTTCTTC	CASSGGWEQFF
TRBJ2-4	-	-	TRBV27	TGTGCCAGCAGTTTAATGGCAGGGGGGGCCAAAAACATTCAGTACTTC	CASSLMAGGAKNIQYF
TRBJ1-2	few	TRBD1	TRBV7-9	TGTGCCAGCAGTCAAGGGACAGCCAACTATGGCTACACCTTC	CASSQGTANYGYTF
TRBJ1-4	-	TRBD1	TRBV28	TGTGCCAGCAGGACAGGGGTTGCAACTAATGAAAAACTGTTTTTT	CASRTGVATNEKLFF
TRBJ1-1	-	-	TRBV6-5	TGTGCCAGCAGTTACGTGGGGCCGAACACTGAAGCTTTCTTT	CASSYVGPNTEAFF
TRBJ2-7	-	TRBD2	TRBV4-1	TGCGCCAGCAGCCATGGACCGGGGGGCTCCTACGAGCAGTACTTC	CASSHGPGGSYEQYF
TRBJ1-1	-	TRBD1	TRBV10-3	TGTGCCATCAGTGAGCCCGGAGGCCAGGGGGGAACTGAAGCTTTCTTT	CAISEPGGQGGTEAFF
TRBJ2-3	-	-	TRBV9	TGTGCCAGCAGCGTGGGTGGGGGTAACACAGATACGCAGTATTTT	CASSVGGGNTDTQYF
TRBJ2-5	-	-	TRBV25-1	TGTGCCAGCAGTGAATGGGGGAAGGGCCAAGAGACCCAGTACTTC	CASSEWGKGQETQYF
TRBJ1-2	-	-	TRBV13	TGTGCCAGCAGCTTAGGAAAAGACACCCGCCTAACCTTC	CASSLGKDTRLTF
TRBJ1-2	-	-	TRBV28	TGTGCCAGCAGTTCCTCTTCCGCGGGATCCTCCTACTATGGCTACACCTTC	CASSSSSAGSSYYGYTF
TRBJ1-1	-	-	TRBV13	TGTGCCAGCAGCTTAATTCGGCCAGGTACTGAAGCTTTCTTT	CASSLIRPGTEAFF
TRBJ2-7	-	-	TRBV14	TGTGCCAGCAGCCTCCGTTTAGACGGGTACGAGCAGTACTTC	CASSLRLDGYEQYF
TRBJ1-1	-	-	TRBV14	TGTGCCAGCAGCCAAGTTGTATCTGAAGCTTTCTTT	CASSQVVSEAFF
TRBJ1-1	few	-	TRBV4-1	TGCGCCAGCAGCCAAGATCGAGAGGGCGGGAGCACTGAAGCTTTCTTT	CASSQDREGGSTEAFF
TRBJ2-5	-	TRBD2	TRBV4-3	TGCGCCAGCAGCTGGGCGCTAGCGGGAGAGGGGGAGACCCAGTACTTC	CASSWALAGEGETQYF
TRBJ2-5	-	TRBD2	TRBV6-1	TGTGCCAGCAGTGAATTTGGACTAGCGGGAGAGACCCAGTACTTC	CASSEFGLAGETQYF
TRBJ2-1	once	TRBD2	TRBV13	TGTGCCAGCAGCTTAGAAGGTAGCGGGCCCTACAATGAGCAGTTCTTC	CASSLEGSGPYNEQFF
TRBJ2-5	-	-	TRBV5-1	TGCGCCAGCAGCTCACGGGACCCAGGGGAGACCCAGTACTTC	CASSSRDPGETQYF
TRBJ2-5	-	-	TRBV29-1	TGCAGCGTTGATGGCCAGGGCTTCCAGGCCCAGTACTTC	CSVDGQGFQAQYF
TRBJ1-1	-	-	TRBV7-9	TGTGCCAGCAGCTTAGATGGGACTGAAGCTTTCTTT	CASSLDGTEAFF
TRBJ2-7	-	TRBD2	TRBV5-6	TGTGCCAGCACCCAACGGGAGGCCAACCAAGTTGGGCAGTACTTC	CASTQREANQVGQYF
TRBJ2-3	-	TRBD2	TRBV6-5	TGTGCCAGCTTTTCCAGGGAGGGAGATACGCAGTATTTT	CASFSREGDTQYF
TRBJ1-5	-	-	TRBV27	TGTGCCAGCAGTTCCGGAGGCACTAATCAGCCCCAGCATTTT	CASSSGGTNQPQHF
TRBJ2-3	-	TRBD2	TRBV9	TGTGCCAGCAGCGTCGGACTAGCGGACACAGATACGCAGTATTTT	CASSVGLADTDTQYF
TRBJ2-3	-	TRBD2	TRBV27	TGTGCCAGCGCCCCGGCGGTCAGCGGGAGGACAGATACGCAGTATTTT	CASAPAVSGRTDTQYF
TRBJ2-5	-	TRBD2	TRBV27	TGTGCCAGCAGTGCGACTAGCGCGCAAGAGACCCAGTACTTC	CASSATSAQETQYF
TRBJ2-2	-	TRBD1	TRBV9	TGTGCCAGCAGCGACGAACAGGGGGCCCGGTTCACCGGGGAGCTGTTTTTT	CASSDEQGARFTGELFF
TRBJ2-1	-	TRBD1	TRBV10-1	TGCGCCAGCAGTGAGTTAACGGGACAGGGATACAATGAGCAGTTCTTC	CASSELTGQGYNEQFF
TRBJ2-3	-	-	TRBV5-4	TGTGCCAGCAGCTTATGGGGGAGAGGCACAGATACGCAGTATTTT	CASSLWGRGTDTQYF
TRBJ2-6	-	-	TRBV4-1	TGCGCCAGCAGCCCAATCCTGGGGGCTGGTGGGGCCAACGTCCTGACTTTC	CASSPILGAGGANVLTF
TRBJ2-5	once	TRBD1	TRBV25-1	TGTGCCAGCAGTCCCGGGACAGGGGGTTCAGAGACCCAGTACTTC	CASSPGTGGSETQYF
TRBJ1-2	-	-	TRBV28	TGTGCCAGCAGTTCCTTCGGGTATGGCTACACCTTC	CASSSFGYGYTF
TRBJ2-5	-	-	TRBV4-1	TGCGCCAGCAGCCAGCGGGACTCCCAAGAGACCCAGTACTTC	CASSQRDSQETQYF
TRBJ2-5	-	TRBD1	TRBV30	TGTGCCTGGAGTACACCGGGACAGCAAGAGACCCAGTACTTC	CAWSTPGQQETQYF
TRBJ2-7	-	TRBD1	TRBV10-2	TGCGCCAGCAGGGACAGGGGGCCAGGCGAGCAGTACTTC	CASRDRGPGEQYF
TRBJ2-7	-	-	TRBV28	TGTGCCAGCAGTTTAAATAGCGGTCCGGCCTACGAGCAGTACTTC	CASSLNSGPAYEQYF
TRBJ2-4	-	-	TRBV5-1	TGCGCCCTGGAGGGGGCAGGGAACATTCAGTACTTC	CALEGAGNIQYF
TRBJ2-3	-	TRBD2	TRBV10-1	TGCGCCAGCAATACTAGCGGCCGCACAGATACGCAGTATTTT	CASNTSGRTDTQYF
TRBJ2-3	-	-	TRBV5-1	TGCGCCAGCAGCTGGCCGACAGAAGCCCCCACAGATACGCAGTATTTT	CASSWPTEAPTDTQYF
TRBJ2-6	-	-	TRBV27	TGTGCCAGCACATTGGACCCTAGGGGTGGGGCCAACGTCCTGACTTTC	CASTLDPRGGANVLTF
TRBJ2-1	-	-	TRBV11-2	TGTGCCAGCAGCTGGGCGACGGGACTCTCCTACAATGAGCAGTTCTTC	CASSWATGLSYNEQFF
TRBJ2-7	-	-	TRBV10-3	TGTGCCATCGGGGCTGACTACGAGCAGTACTTC	CAIGADYEQYF
TRBJ2-4	-	-	TRBV7-9	TGTGCCAGCAGTAACGTCCTTGATCCGACTGGCAGGGACAAAAACATTCAGTACTTC	CASSNVLDPTGRDKNIQYF
TRBJ2-7	-	-	TRBV27	TGTGCCAGTGGCGGAGGGGGGGCCTACGAGCAGTACTTC	CASGGGGAYEQYF
TRBJ2-7	once	TRBD2	TRBV7-9	TGTGCCAGCAACTCGGCTAGCGGGAGTATGGACGAGCAGTACTTC	CASNSASGSMDEQYF
TRBJ2-3	-	TRBD1	TRBV11-2	TGTGCCAGCAGCCCCGGGACAGGGGGCAACCCAGATACGCAGTATTTT	CASSPGTGGNPDTQYF
TRBJ2-7	-	-	TRBV29-1	TGCAGCGTCGCCTATGGGACGGTTCCCTACGAGCAGTACTTC	CSVAYGTVPYEQYF
TRBJ2-2	-	TRBD2	TRBV6-5	TGTGCCAGCAGTTACATAGCGGGGGGGCACGGGGAGCTGTTTTTT	CASSYIAGGHGELFF
TRBJ2-3	-	-	TRBV2	TGTGCCAGCAGTGAAGAACTAGTGGGGGCTCGGACAGATACGCAGTATTTT	CASSEELVGARTDTQYF
TRBJ1-6	-	-	TRBV5-1	TGCGCCAGCAGCTTGGAGGTCGGGGGTGATTATAATTCACCCCTCCACTTT	CASSLEVGGDYNSPLHF
TRBJ2-3	-	-	TRBV5-4	TGTGCCAGCAGCCCTGGTTGGGACACGCCCACAGATACGCAGTATTTT	CASSPGWDTPTDTQYF
TRBJ2-3	few	TRBD2	TRBV27	TGTGCCAGCAGTTTACTAGCGGGGGGGGCAGATACGCAGTATTTT	CASSLLAGGADTQYF
TRBJ1-2	once	-	TRBV5-4	TGTGCCAGCAGCTTGGAAGAGGGAGCATTTAACTATGGCTACACCTTC	CASSLEEGAFNYGYTF
TRBJ2-1	-	-	TRBV14	TGTGCCAGCAGCCAAGATAGGTCGATTTCCTACAATGAGCAGTTCTTC	CASSQDRSISYNEQFF
TRBJ2-2	-	TRBD1	TRBV5-1	TGCGCCAGCAGCTTGGTAGACAGGGATTCCGGGGAGCTGTTTTTT	CASSLVDRDSGELFF
TRBJ2-2	-	-	TRBV30	TGTGCCTGGAGTCACGGGGTTGGCACCGGGGAGCTGTTTTTT	CAWSHGVGTGELFF
TRBJ2-7	-	TRBD1	TRBV6-1	TGTGCCAGCAGTGCCGGACAGGGGAACTACGAGCAGTACTTC	CASSAGQGNYEQYF
TRBJ1-1	-	TRBD1	TRBV10-1	TGCGCCAGCAGTGAGAAGGGGGCGCAGAACACTGAAGCTTTCTTT	CASSEKGAQNTEAFF